This T cell receptor (beta chain) was found in a study of cytomegalovirus exposure and HLA in healthy donors (dated by TCRdb to about 2017). General notes on the study: According to a later analysis, one platform produced both the approximately 110 validation repertoires and the 730 or so repertoires of the first cohort. The aim of the study was to test whether cataloging public T cell receptors could identify signatures of past pathogen exposure. A separate validation cohort of 90 to 150 different subjects was used in addition to the approximately 670-subject first cohort. The study combined high-throughput TCR immunosequencing, statistical association of individual TCRs with disease status, and machine learning to predict cytomegalovirus infection status.

Results and caveats for the whole study, not just this receptor: A total of fewer than 200 TCR beta chains were listed by the study as associated with cytomegalovirus. The validation cohort had no HLA typing available for a later analysis, so co-occurrence within that cohort was assessed over all 110 or so repertoires. It was suggested by the authors that the approach could potentially be generalized to other disease states and immunological phenotypes. The classifier was reported to diagnose cytomegalovirus status with high specificity and sensitivity in both the original cohort and the validation cohort. Across donors, most TCR sequences were observed very rarely, whereas some public TCRs were present in many individuals. In a later analysis, TCRs clustered in the first cohort were found to also tend to co-occur in the 120 or so validation repertoires, with 94% of cluster scores above 0. A few of the identified cytomegalovirus-associated TCR beta chains were confirmed in vitro to be specific for cytomegalovirus antigens.

Receptor libraries were prepared by the immunoSEQ multiplex PCR assay. The authors' pipeline ran thus. A statistical classification framework was developed to diagnose cytomegalovirus status using the catalog of TCR beta chain sequences. The table comes from immuneACCESS by way of TCRdb, which keeps in-frame sequences with V and J called. Part of the clones is missing from these tables; in studies checked, under half for an unresolved V gene and the rest for unknown reasons. That table is the source of V, J and clone size, and D and trimming were worked out from the DNA. Across this sample there are some 240,000 clones, with 80% to 90% seen only once. The top ten clonotypes cover roughly 2% of the sample. Separate from the approximately 730-subject first cohort, the validation cohort of 90 to 150 subjects was the group to which the donors belonged. A word on this clone: Its antigen is unknown. No base-level quality is on record; no much larger clone is a single base apart.

The CDR3 runs 15 amino acids, cysteine and phenylalanine included. The read is trimmed to its CDR3 DNA, 45 bases read in frame from base 1. V lost 4 bases and J lost 5 bases, and the count of bases not matched to a germline gene is 9. The germline V gene (reference sequence) gives CDR1 as LNHDA and CDR2 as SQIVND. The specimen was PBMCs. This TCR was sampled from a woman under 30 in good health and CMV-seropositive. Recombination linked TRBV19 to TRBJ2-7; TRBD1 aligns with 9 central bases. The CDR3 loop reads CASSTQQGAVHEQYF. Read as DNA, the sequence is TGTGCCAGTAGTACCCAACAGGGGGCAGTCCACGAGCAGTACTTC.